The T cell receptor (beta chain) described here comes from a study of breast tumors, draining lymph nodes, adjacent tissues. Overall study results and limits: Tumor repertoires ranked between lymph nodes and nontumor tissue in diversity, with V and J gene preferences.

Germline V gives CDR1 MNHEY, CDR2 SMNVEV (reference sequence). This CDR3 has 14 amino acids. The germline V and J ends were trimmed by 8 bases and 1 base, with 12 bases remaining between them. TCRdb fed the multiplex PCR reads into MiXCR, producing one record per CDR3 protein. This repertoire shows approximately 180,000 distinct CDR3 sequences, 30% to 35% found once; its top ten account for 3.8%. Details on this clonotype: Its antigen remains unknown.

Samples came from axillary lymph nodes draining the breast cancer. The J gene is TRBJ1-5, the V gene TRBV27; D gene uncertain. The source of this sequence is a female donor with breast cancer. Some clones in this sample may be carry-over from other donors' samples. Sequenced: axillary lymph node tissue. In DNA form, the CDR3 reads TGTGCCAGCCGGGGAGCGGGGAGCAATCAGCCCCAGCATTTT. Protein: CASRGAGSNQPQHF.